This paragraph reports one T cell receptor (beta chain). The data derive from a study of blood T cell repertoires in COVID-19. Whole-study context: Acute and convalescent COVID-19 samples came from the United States, Italy and Spain. T cells, B-cell-depleted T cells, or PBMCs supplied cDNA or gDNA.

Germline CDR1 and CDR2: MDHEN and SYDVKM. This CDR3 spans 14 amino acids. The V and J ends lost 4 bases and 7 bases respectively, with 17 bases between them. In the study's own analysis: Estimated nucleated cell counts came from reference gene primer amplification. Clones were sequenced by immunoSEQ multiplex PCR, and TCRdb holds only the in-frame ones, with some missing. Clonal size and the V and J genes are those of that table, whereas D and trimming came from the DNA. Of around 200,000 clones listed, around 82% were seen once; the top ten hold 8% to 10%. The sequence came from a woman aged 45 to 65 with acute or convalescent COVID-19. This rearrangement joins TRBV28 to TRBJ2-7; D possibly corresponds to TRBD2 (5 bases). The material sequenced was peripheral blood. The CDR3 sequence: CASSSPRPRGEQYF. The CDR3 nucleotides read TGTGCCAGCAGTTCCCCCCGACCCCGGGGTGAGCAGTACTTC.